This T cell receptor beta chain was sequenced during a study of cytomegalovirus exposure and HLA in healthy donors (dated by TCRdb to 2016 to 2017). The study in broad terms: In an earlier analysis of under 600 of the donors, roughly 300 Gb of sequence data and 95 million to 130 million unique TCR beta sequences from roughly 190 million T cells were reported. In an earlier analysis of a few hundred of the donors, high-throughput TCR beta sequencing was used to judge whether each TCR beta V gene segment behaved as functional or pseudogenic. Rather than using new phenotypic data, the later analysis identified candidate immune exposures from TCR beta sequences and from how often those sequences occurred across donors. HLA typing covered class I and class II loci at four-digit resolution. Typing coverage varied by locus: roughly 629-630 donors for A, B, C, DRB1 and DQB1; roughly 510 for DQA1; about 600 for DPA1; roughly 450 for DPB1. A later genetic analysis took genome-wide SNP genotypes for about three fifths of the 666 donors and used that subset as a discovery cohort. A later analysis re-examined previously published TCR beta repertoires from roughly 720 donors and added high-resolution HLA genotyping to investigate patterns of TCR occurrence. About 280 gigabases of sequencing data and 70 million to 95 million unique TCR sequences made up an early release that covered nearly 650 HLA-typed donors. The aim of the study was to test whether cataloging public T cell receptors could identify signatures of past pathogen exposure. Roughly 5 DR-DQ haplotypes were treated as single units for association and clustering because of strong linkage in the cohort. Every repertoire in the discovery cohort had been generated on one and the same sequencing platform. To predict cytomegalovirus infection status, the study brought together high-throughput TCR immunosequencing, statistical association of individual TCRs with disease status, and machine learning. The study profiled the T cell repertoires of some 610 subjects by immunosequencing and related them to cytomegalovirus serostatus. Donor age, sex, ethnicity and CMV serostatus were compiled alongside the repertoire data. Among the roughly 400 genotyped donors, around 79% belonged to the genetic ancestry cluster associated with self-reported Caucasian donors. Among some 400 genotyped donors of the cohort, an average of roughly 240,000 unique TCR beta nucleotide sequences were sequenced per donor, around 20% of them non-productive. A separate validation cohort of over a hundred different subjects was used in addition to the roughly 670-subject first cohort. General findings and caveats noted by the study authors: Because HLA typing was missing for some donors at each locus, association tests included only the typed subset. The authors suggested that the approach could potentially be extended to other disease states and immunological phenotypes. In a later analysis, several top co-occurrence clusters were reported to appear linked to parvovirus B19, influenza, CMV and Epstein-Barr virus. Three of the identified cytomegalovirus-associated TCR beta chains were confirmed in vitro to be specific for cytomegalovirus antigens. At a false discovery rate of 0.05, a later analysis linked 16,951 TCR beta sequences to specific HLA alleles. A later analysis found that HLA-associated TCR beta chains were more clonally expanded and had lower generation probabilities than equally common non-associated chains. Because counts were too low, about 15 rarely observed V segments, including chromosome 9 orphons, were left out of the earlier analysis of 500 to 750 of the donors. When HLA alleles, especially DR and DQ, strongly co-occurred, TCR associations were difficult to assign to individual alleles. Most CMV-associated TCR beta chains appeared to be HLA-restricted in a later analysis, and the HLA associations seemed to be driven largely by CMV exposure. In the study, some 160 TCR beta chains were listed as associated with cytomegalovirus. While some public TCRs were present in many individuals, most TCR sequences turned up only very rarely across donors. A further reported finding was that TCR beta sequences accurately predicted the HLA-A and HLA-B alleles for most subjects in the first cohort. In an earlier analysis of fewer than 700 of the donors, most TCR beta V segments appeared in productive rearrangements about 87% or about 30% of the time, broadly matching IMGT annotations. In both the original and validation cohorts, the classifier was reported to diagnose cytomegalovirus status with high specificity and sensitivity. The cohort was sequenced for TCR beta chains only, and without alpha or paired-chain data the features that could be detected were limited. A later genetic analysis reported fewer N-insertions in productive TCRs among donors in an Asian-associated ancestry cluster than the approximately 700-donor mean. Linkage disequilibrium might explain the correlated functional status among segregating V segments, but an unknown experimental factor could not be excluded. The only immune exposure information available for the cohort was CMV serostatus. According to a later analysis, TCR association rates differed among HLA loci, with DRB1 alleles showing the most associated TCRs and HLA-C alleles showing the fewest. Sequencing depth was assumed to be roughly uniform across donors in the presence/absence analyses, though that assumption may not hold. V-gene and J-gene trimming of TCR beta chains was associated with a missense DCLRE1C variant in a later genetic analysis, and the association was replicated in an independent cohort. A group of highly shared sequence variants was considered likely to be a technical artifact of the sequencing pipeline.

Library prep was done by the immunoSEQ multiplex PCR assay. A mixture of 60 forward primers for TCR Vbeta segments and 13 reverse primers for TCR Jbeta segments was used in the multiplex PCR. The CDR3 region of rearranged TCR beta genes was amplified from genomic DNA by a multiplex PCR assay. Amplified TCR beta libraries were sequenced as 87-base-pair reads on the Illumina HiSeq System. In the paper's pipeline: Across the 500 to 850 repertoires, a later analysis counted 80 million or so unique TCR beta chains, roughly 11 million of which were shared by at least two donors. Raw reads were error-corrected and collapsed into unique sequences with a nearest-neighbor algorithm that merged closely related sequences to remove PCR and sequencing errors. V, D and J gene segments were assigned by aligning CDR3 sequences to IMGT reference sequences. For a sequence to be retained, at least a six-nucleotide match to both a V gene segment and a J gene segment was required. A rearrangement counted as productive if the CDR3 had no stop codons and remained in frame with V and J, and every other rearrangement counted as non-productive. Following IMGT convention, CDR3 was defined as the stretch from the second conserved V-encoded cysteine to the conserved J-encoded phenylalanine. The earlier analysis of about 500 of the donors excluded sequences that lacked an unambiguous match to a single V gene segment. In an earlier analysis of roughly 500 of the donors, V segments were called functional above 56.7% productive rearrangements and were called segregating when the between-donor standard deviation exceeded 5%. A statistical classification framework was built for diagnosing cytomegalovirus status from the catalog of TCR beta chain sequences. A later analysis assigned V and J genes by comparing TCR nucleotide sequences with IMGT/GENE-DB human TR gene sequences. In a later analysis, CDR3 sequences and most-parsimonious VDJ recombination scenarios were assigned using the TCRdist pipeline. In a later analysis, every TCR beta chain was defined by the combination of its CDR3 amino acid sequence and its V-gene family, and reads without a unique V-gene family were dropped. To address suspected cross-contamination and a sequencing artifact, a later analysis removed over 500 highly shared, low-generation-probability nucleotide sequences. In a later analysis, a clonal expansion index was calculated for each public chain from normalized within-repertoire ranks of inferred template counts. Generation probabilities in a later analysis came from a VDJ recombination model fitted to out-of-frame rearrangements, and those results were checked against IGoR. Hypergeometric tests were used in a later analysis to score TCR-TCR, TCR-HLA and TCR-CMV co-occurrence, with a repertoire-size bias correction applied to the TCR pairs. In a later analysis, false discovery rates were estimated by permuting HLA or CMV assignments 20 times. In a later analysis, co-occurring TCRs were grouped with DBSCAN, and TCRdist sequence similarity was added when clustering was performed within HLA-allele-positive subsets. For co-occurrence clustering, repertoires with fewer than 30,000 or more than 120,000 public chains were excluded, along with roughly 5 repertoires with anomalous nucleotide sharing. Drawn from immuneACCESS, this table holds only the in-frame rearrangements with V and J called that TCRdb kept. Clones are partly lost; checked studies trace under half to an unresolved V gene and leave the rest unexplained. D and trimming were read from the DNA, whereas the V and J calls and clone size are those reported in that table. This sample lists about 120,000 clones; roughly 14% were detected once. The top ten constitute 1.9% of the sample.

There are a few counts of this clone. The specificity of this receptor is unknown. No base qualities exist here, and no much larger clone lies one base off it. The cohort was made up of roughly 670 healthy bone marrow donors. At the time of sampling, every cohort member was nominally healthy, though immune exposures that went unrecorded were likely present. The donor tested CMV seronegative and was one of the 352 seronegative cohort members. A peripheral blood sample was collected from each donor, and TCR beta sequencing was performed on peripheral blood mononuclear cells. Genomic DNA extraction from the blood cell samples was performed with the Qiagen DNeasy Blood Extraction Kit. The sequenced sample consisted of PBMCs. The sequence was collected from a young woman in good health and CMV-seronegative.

Here is the DNA: TGTGCCAGCAGCTCCTCCGGGACAAGGAGGTGGACTGAAGCTTTCTTT. Its amino acids are CASSSSGTRRWTEAFF. The rearranged chain carries TRBV5-8 and TRBJ1-1; TRBD1 is possibly the D segment (6 matching bases). V loses 3 bases of germline sequence and J loses 5 bases, and the interval between the two ends is 20 bases. Inclusive of the bounding cysteine and phenylalanine, the CDR3 is 16 residues long. Kept here is only the CDR3 DNA, which spans 48 bases and is read in frame from base 1. CDR1 and CDR2 were assigned from the germline V gene as SGHTS and YDEGEE.